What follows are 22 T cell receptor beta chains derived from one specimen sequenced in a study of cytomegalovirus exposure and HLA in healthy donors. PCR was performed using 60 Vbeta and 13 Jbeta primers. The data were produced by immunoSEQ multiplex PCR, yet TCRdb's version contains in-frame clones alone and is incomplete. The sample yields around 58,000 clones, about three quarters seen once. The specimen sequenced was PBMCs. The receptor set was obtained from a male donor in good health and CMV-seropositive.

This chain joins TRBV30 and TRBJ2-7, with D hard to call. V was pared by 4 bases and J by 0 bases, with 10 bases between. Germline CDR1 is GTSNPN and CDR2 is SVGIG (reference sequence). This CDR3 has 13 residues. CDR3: CAWMVPVSYEQYF. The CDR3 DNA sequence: TGTGCCTGGATGGTCCCGGTCTCCTACGAGCAGTACTTC.

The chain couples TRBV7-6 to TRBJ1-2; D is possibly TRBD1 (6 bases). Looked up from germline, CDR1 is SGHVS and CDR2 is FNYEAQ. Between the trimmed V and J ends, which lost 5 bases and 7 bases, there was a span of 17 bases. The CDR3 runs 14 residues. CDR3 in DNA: TGTGCCAGCAGCGGATTGAACAGGGTAACTGGCTACACCTTC. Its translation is CASSGLNRVTGYTF. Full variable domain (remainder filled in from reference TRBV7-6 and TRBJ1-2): GAGVSQSPRYKVTKRGQDVALRCDPISGHVSLYWYRQALGQGPEFLTYFNYEAQQDKSGLPNDRFSAERPEGSISTLTIQRTEQRDSAMYRCASSGLNRVTGYTFGSGTRLTVV.

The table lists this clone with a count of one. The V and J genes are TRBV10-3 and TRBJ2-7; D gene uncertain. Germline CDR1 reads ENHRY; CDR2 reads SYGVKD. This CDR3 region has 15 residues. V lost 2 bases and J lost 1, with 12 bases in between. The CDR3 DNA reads TGTGCCATCAGTGAGCCTACGACACGGTCCTACGAGCAGTACTTC. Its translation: CAISEPTTRSYEQYF.

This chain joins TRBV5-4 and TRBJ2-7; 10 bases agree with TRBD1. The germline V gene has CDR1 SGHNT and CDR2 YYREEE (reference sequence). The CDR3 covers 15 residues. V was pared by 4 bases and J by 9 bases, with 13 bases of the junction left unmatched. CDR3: CASSDPGQGRLVQYF. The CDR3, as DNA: TGTGCCAGCAGCGATCCGGGACAGGGGCGGTTGGTGCAGTACTTC.

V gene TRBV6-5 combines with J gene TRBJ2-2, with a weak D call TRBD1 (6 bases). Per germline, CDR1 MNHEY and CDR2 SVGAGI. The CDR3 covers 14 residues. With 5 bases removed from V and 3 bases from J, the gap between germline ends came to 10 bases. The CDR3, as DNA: TGTGCCAGCAGTGCGGACAGTTACACCGGGGAGCTGTTTTTT. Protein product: CASSADSYTGELFF.

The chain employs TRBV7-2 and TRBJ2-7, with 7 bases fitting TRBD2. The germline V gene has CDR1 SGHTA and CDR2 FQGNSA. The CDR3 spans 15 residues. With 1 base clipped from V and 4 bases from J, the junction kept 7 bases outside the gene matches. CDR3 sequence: CASSLGDGGLYEQYF. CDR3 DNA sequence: TGTGCCAGCAGCTTAGGCGACGGGGGGTTGTACGAGCAGTACTTC.

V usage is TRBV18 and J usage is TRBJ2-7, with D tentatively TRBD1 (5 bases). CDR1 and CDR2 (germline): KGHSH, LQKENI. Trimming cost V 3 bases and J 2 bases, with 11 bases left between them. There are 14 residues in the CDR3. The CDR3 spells CASSPGAATYEQYF. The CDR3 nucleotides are TGTGCCAGCTCACCTGGGGCGGCTACCTACGAGCAGTACTTC. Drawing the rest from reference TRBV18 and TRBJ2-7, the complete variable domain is NAGVMQNPRHLVRRRGQEARLRCSPMKGHSHVYWYRQLPEEGLKFMVYLQKENIIDESGMPKERFSAEFPKEGPSILRIQQVVRGDSAAYFCASSPGAATYEQYFGPGTRLTVT.

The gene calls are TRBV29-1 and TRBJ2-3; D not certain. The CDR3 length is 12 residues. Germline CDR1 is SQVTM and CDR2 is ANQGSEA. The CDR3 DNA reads TGCGTGGCCGTCTTTGGCACAGATACGCAGTATTTT. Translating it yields CVAVFGTDTQYF.

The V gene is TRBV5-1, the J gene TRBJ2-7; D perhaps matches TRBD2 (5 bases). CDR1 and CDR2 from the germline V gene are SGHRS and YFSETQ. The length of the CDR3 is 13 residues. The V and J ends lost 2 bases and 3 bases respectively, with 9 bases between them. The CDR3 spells CASSLHGDYEQYF. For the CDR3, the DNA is TGCGCCAGCAGCTTACACGGGGACTACGAGCAGTACTTC.

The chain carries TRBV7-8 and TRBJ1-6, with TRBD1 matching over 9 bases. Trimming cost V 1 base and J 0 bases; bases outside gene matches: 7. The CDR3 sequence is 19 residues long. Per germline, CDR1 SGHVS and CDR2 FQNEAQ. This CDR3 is CASSLGAQDRGSYNSPLHF. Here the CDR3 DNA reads TGTGCCAGCAGCTTAGGGGCCCAGGACAGGGGCTCCTATAATTCACCCCTCCACTTT.

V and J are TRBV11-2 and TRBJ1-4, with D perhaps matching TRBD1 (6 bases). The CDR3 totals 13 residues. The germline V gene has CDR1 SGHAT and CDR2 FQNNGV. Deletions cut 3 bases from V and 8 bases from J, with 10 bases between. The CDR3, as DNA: TGTGCCAGCAGCTTGTCTACAGGGGAAAAACTGTTTTTT. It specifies CASSLSTGEKLFF.

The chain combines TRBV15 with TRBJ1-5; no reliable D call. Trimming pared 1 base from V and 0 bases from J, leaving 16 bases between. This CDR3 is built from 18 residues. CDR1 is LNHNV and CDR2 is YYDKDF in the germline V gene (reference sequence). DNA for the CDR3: TGTGCCACCAGCAGAGGGGTGGGCTCTGACAATAGCAATCAGCCCCAGCATTTT. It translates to CATSRGVGSDNSNQPQHF.

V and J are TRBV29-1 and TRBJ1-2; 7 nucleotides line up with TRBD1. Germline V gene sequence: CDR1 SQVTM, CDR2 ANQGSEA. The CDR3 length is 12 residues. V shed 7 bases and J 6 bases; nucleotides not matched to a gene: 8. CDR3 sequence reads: CSAWGDRHGYTF. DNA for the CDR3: TGCAGCGCCTGGGGGGACAGACATGGCTACACCTTC.

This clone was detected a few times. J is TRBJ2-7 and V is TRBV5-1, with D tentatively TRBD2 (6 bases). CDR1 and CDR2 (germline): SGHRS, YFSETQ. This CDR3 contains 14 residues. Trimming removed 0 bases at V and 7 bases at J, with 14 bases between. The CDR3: CASSLDGLGGEQYF. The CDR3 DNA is TGCGCCAGCAGCTTGGACGGCCTCGGGGGTGAGCAGTACTTC.

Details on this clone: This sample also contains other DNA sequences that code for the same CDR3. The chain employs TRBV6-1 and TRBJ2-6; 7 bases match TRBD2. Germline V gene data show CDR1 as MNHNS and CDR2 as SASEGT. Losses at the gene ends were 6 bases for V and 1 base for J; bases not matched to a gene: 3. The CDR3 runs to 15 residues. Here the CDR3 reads CASRTGGSGANVLTF. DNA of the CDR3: TGTGCCAGCAGGACCGGGGGGTCTGGGGCCAACGTCCTGACTTTC.

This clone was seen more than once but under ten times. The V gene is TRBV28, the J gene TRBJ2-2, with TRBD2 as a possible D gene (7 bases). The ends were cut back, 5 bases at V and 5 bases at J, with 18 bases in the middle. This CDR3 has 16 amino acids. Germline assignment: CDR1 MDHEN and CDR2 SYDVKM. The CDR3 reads CASSPARGGGTGELFF. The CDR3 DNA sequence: TGTGCCAGCAGTCCCGCGAGGGGGGGAGGTACCGGGGAGCTGTTTTTT.

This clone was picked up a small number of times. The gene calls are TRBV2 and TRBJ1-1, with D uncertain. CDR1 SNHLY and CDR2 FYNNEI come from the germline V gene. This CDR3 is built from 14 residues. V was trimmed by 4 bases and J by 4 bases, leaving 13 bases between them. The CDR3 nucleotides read TGTGCCAGCAGTGCGTCCGGGGTTGCCACTGAAGCTTTCTTT. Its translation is CASSASGVATEAFF. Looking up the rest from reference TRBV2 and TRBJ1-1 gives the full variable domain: EPEVTQTPSHQVTQMGQEVILRCVPISNHLYFYWYRQILGQKVEFLVSFYNNEISEKSEIFDDQFSVERPDGSNFTLKIRSTKLEDSAMYFCASSASGVATEAFFGQGTRLTVV.

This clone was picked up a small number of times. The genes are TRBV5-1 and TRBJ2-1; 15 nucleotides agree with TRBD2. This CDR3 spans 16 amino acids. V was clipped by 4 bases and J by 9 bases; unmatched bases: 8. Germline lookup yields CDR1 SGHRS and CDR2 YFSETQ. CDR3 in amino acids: CASSPGTSGGRGEQFF. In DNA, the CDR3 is TGCGCCAGCAGCCCGGGGACTAGCGGGGGGCGGGGTGAGCAGTTCTTC.

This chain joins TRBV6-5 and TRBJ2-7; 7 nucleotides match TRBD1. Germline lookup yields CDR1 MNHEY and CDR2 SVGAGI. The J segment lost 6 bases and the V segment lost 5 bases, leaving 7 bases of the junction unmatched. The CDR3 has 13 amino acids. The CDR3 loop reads CASSDDRVGEQYF. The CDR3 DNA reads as TGTGCCAGCAGTGACGACAGGGTAGGCGAGCAGTACTTC.

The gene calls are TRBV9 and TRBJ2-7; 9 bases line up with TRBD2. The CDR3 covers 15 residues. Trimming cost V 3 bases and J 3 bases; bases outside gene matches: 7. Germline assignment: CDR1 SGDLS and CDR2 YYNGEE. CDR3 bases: TGTGCCAGCAGCGGCGGGGGGGTGTCCCACTACGAGCAGTACTTC. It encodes CASSGGGVSHYEQYF.

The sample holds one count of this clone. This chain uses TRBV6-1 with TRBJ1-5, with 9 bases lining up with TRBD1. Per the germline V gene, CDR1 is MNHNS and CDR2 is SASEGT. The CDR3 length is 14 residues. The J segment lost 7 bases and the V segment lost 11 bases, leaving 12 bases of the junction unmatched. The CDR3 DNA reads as TGTGCCGCTCTACCGGGACAGGGAGGGCAGCCCCAGCATTTT. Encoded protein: CAALPGQGGQPQHF.

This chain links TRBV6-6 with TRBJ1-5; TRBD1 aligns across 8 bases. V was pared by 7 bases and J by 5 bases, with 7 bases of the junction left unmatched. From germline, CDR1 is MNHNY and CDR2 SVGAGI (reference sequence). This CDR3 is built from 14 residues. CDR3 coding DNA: TGTGCCAGCATCCGGACAGGGCGGGATCAGCCCCAGCATTTT. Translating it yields CASIRTGRDQPQHF.